This T cell receptor (beta chain) was profiled in a study of regulatory T cells in long-lasting Graves disease. The V segment lost 6 bases and the J segment 6 bases; nucleotides outside the gene matches: 6. Germline V lookup: CDR1 MNHNS, CDR2 SASEGT. The CDR3 covers 13 residues. Time point specified: newly diagnosed GD, antithyroid drugs for less than 3 months. After RNA was extracted from PBMCs, the TCR library was made from it. Sequencing libraries for TCR beta were prepared with iRepertoire HTBI primers and Arm-PCR of CDR3 regions. One entry per CDR3 protein results from TCRdb running MiXCR on the multiplex PCR reads. Here the sample spans some 500,000 distinct CDR3 sequences, more than 15% being singletons. This clonotype has a count of ten or more. These data were also filed under a second study, of T cells in Graves' hyperthyroidism and ophthalmopathy. That work states: Diagnoses used clinical symptoms, serum thyroxine and TRAb, thyroid ultrasound and orbital computed tomography.

The origin of this receptor is a woman aged 35-65 years with Graves disease. Sequenced here: peripheral blood mononuclear cells (PBMCs), sampled at new diagnosis, from a patient treated with antithyroid drugs. The rearrangement links TRBV6-1 to TRBJ1-2; 8 bases map to TRBD1. DNA for the CDR3: TGTGCCAGCAGACTCGGACAGGGCCATGGCTACACCTTC. This sequence encodes CASRLGQGHGYTF.